This T cell receptor (beta chain) was documented in a study of blood T cell repertoires in COVID-19. Study summary: Sites across the United States, Italy and Spain contributed samples from acute and convalescent COVID-19. From T cells, B-cell-depleted T cells, or PBMCs came the material, which was cDNA or gDNA.

Only in-frame clones appear in the TCRdb table, and some are missing; sequencing was by immunoSEQ multiplex PCR. The sample includes approximately 96,000 clones, nearly 90% seen only once; the top ten take about 3%. Germline assignment: CDR1 MNHNY and CDR2 SVGAGI (reference sequence). The ends lost 2 bases at V and 8 bases at J; junction bases unmatched: 5. CDR3 length equals 13 residues. This sequence joins TRBV6-6 and TRBJ1-1, with 7 bases aligning to TRBD1. Sequencing was performed on peripheral blood. This TCR was recovered from a woman of 80 years or more with acute or convalescent COVID-19. The CDR3 DNA reads as TGTGCCAGCAGTTACGGGACAGTCGTAGAAGCTTTCTTT. Translation gives CASSYGTVVEAFF.